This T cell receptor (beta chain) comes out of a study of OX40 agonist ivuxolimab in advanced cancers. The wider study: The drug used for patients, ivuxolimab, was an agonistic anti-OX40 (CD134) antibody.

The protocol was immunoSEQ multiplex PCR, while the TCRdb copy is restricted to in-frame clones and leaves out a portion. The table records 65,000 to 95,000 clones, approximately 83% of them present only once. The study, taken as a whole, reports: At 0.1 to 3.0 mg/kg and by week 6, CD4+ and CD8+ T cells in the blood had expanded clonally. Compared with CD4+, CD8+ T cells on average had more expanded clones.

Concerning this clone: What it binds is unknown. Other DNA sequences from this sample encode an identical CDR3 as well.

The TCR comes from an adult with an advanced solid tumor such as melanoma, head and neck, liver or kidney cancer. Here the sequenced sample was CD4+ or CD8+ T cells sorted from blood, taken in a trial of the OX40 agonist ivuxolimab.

CDR3 in amino acids: CASSLDRETNYGYTF. In DNA form, the CDR3 reads TGCGCCAGCAGCCTCGACAGGGAAACTAACTATGGCTACACCTTC. The J gene is TRBJ1-2, the V gene TRBV5-1, with 7 bases aligning to TRBD1. This CDR3 region has 15 residues. Trimming cost V 4 bases and J 0 bases; bases outside gene matches: 6. CDR1 and CDR2 (germline): SGHRS, YFSETQ.